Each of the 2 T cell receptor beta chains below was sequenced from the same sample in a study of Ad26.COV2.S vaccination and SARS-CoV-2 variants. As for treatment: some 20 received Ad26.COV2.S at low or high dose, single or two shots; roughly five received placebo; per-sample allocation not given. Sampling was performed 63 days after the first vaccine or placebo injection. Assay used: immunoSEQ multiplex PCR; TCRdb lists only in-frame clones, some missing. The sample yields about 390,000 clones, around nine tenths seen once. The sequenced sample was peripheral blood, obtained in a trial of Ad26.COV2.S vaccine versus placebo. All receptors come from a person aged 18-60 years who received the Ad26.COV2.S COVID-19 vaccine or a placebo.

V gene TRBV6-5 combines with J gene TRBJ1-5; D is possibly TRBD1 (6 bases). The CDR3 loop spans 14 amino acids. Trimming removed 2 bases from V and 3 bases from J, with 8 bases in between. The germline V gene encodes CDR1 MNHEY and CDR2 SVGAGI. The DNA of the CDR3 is TGTGCCAGCAGTTACGGGGGGCCCAATCAGCCCCAGCATTTT. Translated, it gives CASSYGGPNQPQHF.

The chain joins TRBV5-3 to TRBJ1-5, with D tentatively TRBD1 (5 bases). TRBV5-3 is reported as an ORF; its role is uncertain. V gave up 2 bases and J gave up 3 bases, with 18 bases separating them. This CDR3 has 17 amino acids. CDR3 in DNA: TGTGCCAGAAGCTTTGGGACTCCTCATCGGGCCAATCAGCCCCAGCATTTT. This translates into CARSFGTPHRANQPQHF.